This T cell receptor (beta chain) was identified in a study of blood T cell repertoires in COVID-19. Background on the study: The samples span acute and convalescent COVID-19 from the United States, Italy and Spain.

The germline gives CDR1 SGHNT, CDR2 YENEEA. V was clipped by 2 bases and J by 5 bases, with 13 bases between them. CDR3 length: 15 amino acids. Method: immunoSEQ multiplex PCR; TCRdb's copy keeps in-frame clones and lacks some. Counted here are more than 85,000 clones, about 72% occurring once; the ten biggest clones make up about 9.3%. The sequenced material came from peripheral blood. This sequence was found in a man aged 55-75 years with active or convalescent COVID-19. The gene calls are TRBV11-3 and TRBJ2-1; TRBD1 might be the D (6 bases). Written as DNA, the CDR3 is TGTGCCAGCAGCTTAATGGGACAAGGCCACAATGAGCAGTTCTTC. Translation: CASSLMGQGHNEQFF.